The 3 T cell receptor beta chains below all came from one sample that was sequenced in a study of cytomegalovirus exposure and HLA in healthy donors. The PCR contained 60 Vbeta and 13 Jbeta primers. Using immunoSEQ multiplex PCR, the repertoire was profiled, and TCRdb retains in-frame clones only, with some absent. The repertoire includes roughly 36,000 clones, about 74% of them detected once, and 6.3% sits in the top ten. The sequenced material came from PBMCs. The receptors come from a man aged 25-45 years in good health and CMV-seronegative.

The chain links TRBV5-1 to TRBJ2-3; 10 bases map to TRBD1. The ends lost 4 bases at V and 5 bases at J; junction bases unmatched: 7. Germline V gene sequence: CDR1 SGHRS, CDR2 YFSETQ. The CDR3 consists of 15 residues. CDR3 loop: CASSVAGTGVDTQYF. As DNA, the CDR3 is TGCGCCAGCAGCGTAGCCGGGACAGGGGTAGATACGCAGTATTTT.

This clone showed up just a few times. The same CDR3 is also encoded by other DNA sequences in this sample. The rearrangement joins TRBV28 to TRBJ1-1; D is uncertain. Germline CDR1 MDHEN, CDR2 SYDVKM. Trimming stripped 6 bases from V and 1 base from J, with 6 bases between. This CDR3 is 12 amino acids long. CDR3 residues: CASSPGNTEAFF. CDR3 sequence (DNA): TGTGCCAGCAGCCCGGGGAACACTGAAGCTTTCTTT.

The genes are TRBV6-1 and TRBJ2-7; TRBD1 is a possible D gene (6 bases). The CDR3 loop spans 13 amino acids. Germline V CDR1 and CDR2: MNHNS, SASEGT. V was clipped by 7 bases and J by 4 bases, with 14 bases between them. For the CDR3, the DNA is TGTGCCAGCACGCATAACAGGGCTTACGAGCAGTACTTC. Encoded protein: CASTHNRAYEQYF.